The clone carrying this T cell receptor beta chain appeared a single time. Its target is unknown. The repertoire was sequenced with immunoSEQ multiplex PCR; TCRdb's copy has only in-frame clones and lacks some. Of around 350,000 clones in the sample, 92% were seen once. The sample originates from a study of Ad26.COV2.S vaccination and SARS-CoV-2 variants. V was clipped by 6 bases and J by 12 bases, with 9 bases between them. The CDR3 is 10 residues long. CDR1 and CDR2 (germline): SNHLY, FYNNEI. Overall study results and limits: Placebo and vaccine recipients had non-spike TCR breadth that was similar.

Sample: peripheral blood, taken after recovery from COVID-19. The gene calls are TRBV2 and TRBJ2-4; no firm D call. This sequence originates from a human donor who had recovered from COVID-19. This CDR3 is CASSLGPQYF. In DNA, the CDR3 is TGTGCCAGCAGCCTCGGGCCTCAGTACTTC.